This T cell receptor beta chain was profiled in a study of OX40 agonist ivuxolimab in advanced cancers. The CDR3 sequence is 15 residues long. V lost 3 bases and J lost 1; bases outside the gene matches: 2. CDR1 is SGHTA, CDR2 FQGTGA, per germline. Only in-frame clones appear in the TCRdb table, and some are missing; sequencing was by immunoSEQ multiplex PCR. The data hold 97,000 or so clones, with 90% observed a single time. People who had autoimmune disease history or systemic immunosuppression were excluded. Sequenced here: CD4+ or CD8+ T cells sorted from blood, sampled in a trial of the OX40 agonist ivuxolimab. The chain uses TRBV7-3 and TRBJ2-3, with 9 bases lining up with TRBD2. The clonotype originates from an adult with an advanced solid tumor such as melanoma, head and neck, liver or kidney cancer. CDR3 in amino acids: CASSFSGSGTDTQYF. DNA for the CDR3: TGTGCCAGCAGCTTTAGCGGGAGCGGCACAGATACGCAGTATTTT.